This T cell receptor beta chain is from a study of T cell changes during pregnancy in multiple sclerosis. Germline V lookup: CDR1 SNHLY, CDR2 FYNNEI. This CDR3 comprises 15 residues. The ends lost 7 bases at V and 5 bases at J; junction bases unmatched: 8. Clones were sequenced by immunoSEQ multiplex PCR, and TCRdb holds only the in-frame ones, with some missing. Found here are about 120,000 clones, 85% to 95% of them singletons; the top ten hold roughly 5.7%. The gene calls are TRBV2 and TRBJ2-1; 10 bases fit TRBD2. Specimen: peripheral blood, collected before pregnancy. This TCR was recovered from a female donor with multiple sclerosis, enrolled in a pregnancy study. The CDR3 coding sequence is TGTGCCAGCAACACGGCTAGCGGGAGAAACAATGAGCAGTTCTTC. Amino acid sequence: CASNTASGRNNEQFF.